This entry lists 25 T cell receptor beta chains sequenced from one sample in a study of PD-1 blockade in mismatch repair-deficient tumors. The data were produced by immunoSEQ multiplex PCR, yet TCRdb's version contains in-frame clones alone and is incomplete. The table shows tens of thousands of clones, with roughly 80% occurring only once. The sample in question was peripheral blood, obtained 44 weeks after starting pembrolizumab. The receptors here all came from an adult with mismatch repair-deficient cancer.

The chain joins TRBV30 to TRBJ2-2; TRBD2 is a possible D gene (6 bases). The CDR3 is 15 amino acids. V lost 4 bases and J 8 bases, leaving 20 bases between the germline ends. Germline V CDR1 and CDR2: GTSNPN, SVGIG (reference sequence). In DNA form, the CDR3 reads TGTGCCTGGAACTTACGACAACGGGGGAGGGGGGAGCTGTTTTTT. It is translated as CAWNLRQRGRGELFF.

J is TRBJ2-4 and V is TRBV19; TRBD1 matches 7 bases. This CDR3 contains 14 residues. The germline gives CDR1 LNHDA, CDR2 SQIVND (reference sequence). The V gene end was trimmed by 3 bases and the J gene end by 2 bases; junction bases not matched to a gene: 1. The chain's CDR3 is CASSMTGPKNIQYF. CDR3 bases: TGTGCCAGTAGTATGACAGGGCCCAAAAACATTCAGTACTTC.

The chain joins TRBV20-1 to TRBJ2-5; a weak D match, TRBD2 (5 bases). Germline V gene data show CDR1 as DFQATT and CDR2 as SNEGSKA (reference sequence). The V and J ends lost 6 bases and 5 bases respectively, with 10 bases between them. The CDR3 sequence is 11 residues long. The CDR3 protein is CSAWPGETQYF. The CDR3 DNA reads TGCAGTGCCTGGCCGGGGGAGACCCAGTACTTC.

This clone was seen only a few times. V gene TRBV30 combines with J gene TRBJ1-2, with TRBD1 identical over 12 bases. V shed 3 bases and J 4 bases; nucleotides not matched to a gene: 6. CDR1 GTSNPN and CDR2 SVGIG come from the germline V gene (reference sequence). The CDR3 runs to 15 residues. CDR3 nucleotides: TGTGCCTGGAGCCGGGACAGGGGGCTGGGCTATGGCTACACCTTC. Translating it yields CAWSRDRGLGYGYTF.

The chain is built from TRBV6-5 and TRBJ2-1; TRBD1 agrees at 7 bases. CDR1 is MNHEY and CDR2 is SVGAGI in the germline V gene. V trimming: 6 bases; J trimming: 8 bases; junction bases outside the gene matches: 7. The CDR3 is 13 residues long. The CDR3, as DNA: TGTGCCAGCAGGGAGAGGGGGCCGTATGAGCAGTTCTTC. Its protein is CASRERGPYEQFF.

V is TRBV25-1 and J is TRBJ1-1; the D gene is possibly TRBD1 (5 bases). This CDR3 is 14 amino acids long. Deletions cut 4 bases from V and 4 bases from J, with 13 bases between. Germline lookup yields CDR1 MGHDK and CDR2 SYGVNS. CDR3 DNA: TGTGCCAGCAGTGCAGGAAAAGGGGCCACTGAAGCTTTCTTT. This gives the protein CASSAGKGATEAFF.

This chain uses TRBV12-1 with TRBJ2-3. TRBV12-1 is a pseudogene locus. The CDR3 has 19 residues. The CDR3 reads CASSFNPDGSHRRTDTQYF. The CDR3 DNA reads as TGTGCCAGCAGCTTTAATCCCGATGGTAGCCACAGAAGAACAGATACGCAGTATTTT.

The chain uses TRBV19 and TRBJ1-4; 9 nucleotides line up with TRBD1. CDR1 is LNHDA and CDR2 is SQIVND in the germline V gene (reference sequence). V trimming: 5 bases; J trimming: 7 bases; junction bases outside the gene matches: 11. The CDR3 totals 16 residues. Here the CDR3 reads CASSSRRDRDGEKLFF. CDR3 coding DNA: TGTGCCAGTAGTTCCAGGAGGGACAGGGACGGTGAAAAACTGTTTTTT.

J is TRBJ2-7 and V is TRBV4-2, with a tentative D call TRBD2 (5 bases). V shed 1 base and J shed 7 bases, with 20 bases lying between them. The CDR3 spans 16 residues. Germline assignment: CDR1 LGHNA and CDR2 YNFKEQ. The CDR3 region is CASSQGVSAPPEEQYF. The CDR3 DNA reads TGTGCCAGCAGCCAAGGGGTTAGCGCGCCCCCTGAGGAGCAGTACTTC.

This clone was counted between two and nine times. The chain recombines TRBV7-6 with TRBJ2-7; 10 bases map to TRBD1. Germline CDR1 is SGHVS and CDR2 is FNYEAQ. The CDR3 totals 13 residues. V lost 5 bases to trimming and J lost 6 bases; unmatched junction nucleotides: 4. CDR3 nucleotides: TGTGCCAGCAGCGGAGGGACAGGGGCCGAGCAGTACTTC. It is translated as CASSGGTGAEQYF.

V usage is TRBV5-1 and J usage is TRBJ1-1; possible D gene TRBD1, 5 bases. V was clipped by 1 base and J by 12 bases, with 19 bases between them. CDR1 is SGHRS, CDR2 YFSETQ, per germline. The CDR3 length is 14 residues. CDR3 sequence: CASSLFWGELMSFF. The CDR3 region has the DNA TGCGCCAGCAGCTTGTTTTGGGGGGAGTTGATGTCTTTCTTT.

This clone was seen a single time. The DNA for the CDR3 is TGTGCCAGCATCTTAGGGGCAGATACGCAGTATTTT. It is translated as CASILGADTQYF. J is TRBJ2-3 and V is TRBV27; possible D gene TRBD1, 5 bases. Germline V CDR1 and CDR2: MNHEY, SMNVEV (reference sequence). The CDR3 extends over 12 amino acids. Trimming shortened V by 7 bases and J by 4 bases, and 9 bases separated the two germline ends.

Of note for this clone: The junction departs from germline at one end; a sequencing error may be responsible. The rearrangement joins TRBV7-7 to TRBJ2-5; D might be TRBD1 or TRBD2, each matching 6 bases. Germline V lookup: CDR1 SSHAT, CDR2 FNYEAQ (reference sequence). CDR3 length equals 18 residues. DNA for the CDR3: TGTGCTAGCAGCTTAGGGGCCTCCGGGCCTGGAGGGGGAGAGACCCAGTACTTC. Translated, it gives CASSLGASGPGGGETQYF. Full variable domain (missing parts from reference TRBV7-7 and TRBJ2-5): GAGVSQSPRYKVTKRGQDVTLRCDPISSHATLYWYQQALGQGPEFLTYFNYEAQPDKSGLPSDRFSAERPEGSISTLTIQRTEQRDSAMYRCASSLGASGPGGGETQYFGPGTRLLVL.

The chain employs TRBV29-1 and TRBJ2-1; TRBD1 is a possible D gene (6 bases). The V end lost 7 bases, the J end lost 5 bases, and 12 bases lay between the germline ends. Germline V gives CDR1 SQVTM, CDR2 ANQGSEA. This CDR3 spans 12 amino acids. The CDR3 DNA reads TGCAGCGCCGGGACATCCCACAATGAGCAGTTCTTC. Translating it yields CSAGTSHNEQFF.

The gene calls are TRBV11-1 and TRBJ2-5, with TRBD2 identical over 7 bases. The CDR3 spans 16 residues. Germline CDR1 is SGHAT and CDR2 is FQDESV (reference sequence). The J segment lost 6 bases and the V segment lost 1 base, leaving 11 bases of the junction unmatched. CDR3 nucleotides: TGTGCCAGCAGCTTAGGGGACGGCGGGGGAAAGAAGACCCAGTACTTC. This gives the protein CASSLGDGGGKKTQYF.

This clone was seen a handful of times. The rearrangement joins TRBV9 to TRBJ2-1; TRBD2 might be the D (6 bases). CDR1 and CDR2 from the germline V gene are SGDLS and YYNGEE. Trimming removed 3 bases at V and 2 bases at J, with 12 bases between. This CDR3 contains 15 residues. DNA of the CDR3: TGTGCCAGCAGCGCCGGAGGGCCGACCTACAATGAGCAGTTCTTC. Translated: CASSAGGPTYNEQFF.

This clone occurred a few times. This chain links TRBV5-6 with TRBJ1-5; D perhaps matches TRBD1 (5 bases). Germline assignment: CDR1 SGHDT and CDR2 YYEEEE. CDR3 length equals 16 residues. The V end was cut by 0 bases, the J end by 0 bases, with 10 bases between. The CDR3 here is CASSLGGTGSNQPQHF. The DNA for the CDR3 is TGTGCCAGCAGCTTGGGAGGGACTGGTAGCAATCAGCCCCAGCATTTT.

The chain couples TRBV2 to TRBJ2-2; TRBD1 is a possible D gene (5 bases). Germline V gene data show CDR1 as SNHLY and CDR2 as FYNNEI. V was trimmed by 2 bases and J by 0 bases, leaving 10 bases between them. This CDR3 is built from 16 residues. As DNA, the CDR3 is TGTGCCAGCAGTGAAAGGGGCGGCGCGAACACCGGGGAGCTGTTTTTT. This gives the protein CASSERGGANTGELFF.

CDR3 sequence reads: CASSFSSGLRDRTYTEAFF. DNA for the CDR3: TGCGCCAGCAGCTTTTCATCAGGGTTACGGGACAGGACATACACTGAAGCTTTCTTT. This sequence joins TRBV5-1 and TRBJ1-1; 8 nucleotides match TRBD1. V lost 2 bases, J lost 3 bases, and 18 bases stayed unmatched. Germline V gene data show CDR1 as SGHRS and CDR2 as YFSETQ. There are 19 residues in the CDR3.

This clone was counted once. CDR3 sequence: CASSKTRTGGNHNEQFF. DNA of the CDR3: TGTGCCAGCAGCAAAACTAGGACAGGGGGCAACCACAATGAGCAGTTCTTC. The chain links TRBV21-1 to TRBJ2-1; the D call TRBD1 from the table was never checked on the DNA. TRBV21-1 is labeled a pseudogene. The CDR3 loop spans 17 amino acids.

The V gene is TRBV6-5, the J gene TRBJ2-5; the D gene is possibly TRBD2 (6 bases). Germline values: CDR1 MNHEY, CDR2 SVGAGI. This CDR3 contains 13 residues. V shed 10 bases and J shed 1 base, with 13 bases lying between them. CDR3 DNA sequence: TGTGCCACCCAGCGGGCCGCCCAAGAGACCCAGTACTTC. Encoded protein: CATQRAAQETQYF.

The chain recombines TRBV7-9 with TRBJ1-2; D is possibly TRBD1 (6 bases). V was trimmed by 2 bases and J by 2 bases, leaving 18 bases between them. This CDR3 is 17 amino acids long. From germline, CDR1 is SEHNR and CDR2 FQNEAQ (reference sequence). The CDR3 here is CASSLSDLLGQNYGYTF. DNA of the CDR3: TGTGCCAGCAGCTTAAGCGATCTGCTCGGACAGAACTATGGCTACACCTTC.

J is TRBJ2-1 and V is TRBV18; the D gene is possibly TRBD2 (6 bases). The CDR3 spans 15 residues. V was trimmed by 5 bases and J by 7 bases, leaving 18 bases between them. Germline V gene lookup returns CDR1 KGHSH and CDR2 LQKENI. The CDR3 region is CASSLRGTFGNEQFF. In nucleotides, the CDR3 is TGTGCCAGCTCATTGAGAGGGACTTTCGGAAATGAGCAGTTCTTC.

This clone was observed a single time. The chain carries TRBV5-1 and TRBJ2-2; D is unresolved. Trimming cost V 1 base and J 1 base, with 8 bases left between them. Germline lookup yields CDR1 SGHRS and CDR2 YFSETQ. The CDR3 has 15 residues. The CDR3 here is CASSLNSKNTGELFF. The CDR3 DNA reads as TGCGCCAGCAGCTTGAACTCAAAGAACACCGGGGAGCTGTTTTTT.

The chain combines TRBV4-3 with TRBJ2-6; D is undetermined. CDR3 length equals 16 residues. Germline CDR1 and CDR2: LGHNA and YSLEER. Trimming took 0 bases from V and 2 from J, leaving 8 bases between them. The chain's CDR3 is CASSQEPRPGANVLTF. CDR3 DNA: TGCGCCAGCAGCCAAGAACCGAGACCTGGGGCCAACGTCCTGACTTTC.